This T cell receptor (beta chain) appears in the sequencing data of a study of cytomegalovirus exposure and HLA in healthy donors. This CDR3 contains 14 residues. Trimming pared 3 bases from V and 7 bases from J, leaving 10 bases between. CDR1 is MNHNS and CDR2 is SASEGT in the germline V gene. This PCR relied on a set of 60 Vbeta primers and 13 Jbeta primers. Sequenced by immunoSEQ multiplex PCR; TCRdb stores in-frame clones only, minus some. The data show roughly 180,000 clones, with almost 80% seen just once and over 12% held by the top ten. V is TRBV6-1 and J is TRBJ1-6, with D maybe TRBD1 (5 bases). Input material: PBMCs. The clonotype comes from a man in his fifties or sixties in good health and CMV-seropositive. This CDR3 is CASSEAGRNSPLHF. CDR3 DNA sequence: TGTGCCAGCAGTGAGGCGGGACGGAATTCACCCCTCCACTTT.